This section outlines one T cell receptor beta chain sequence together with its context. The sample comes from a study of blood T cell repertoires in COVID-19. Study in general: PBMCs, B-cell-depleted T cells, or T cells provided the cDNA or gDNA that made up the material.

The data were produced by immunoSEQ multiplex PCR, yet TCRdb's version contains in-frame clones alone and is incomplete. The profile covers 350,000 or so clones, with more than 70% appearing a single time and approximately 0.97% taken by the ten largest. The study drew participants aged about 18 to 89 years from under 30 US areas. Grouping used clinical history reported by participants in a survey and questionnaire. A PCR-confirmed or clinician-diagnosed COVID-19 case had contacted exposed participants within 2 weeks of entry. The germline V gene has CDR1 MNHEY and CDR2 SVGAGI. The V and J ends lost 6 bases and 5 bases, in that order; junction bases with no gene match: 5. The CDR3 length is 14 residues.

Sequenced input: PBMCs or T cells enriched from blood (not recorded which). This TCR was sampled from a young woman who had been exposed to COVID-19. The chain links TRBV6-5 to TRBJ2-2, with TRBD1 matching 8 bases. The CDR3 sequence: CASSRTGSTGELFF. CDR3 DNA: TGTGCCAGCAGCAGGACAGGGTCAACCGGGGAGCTGTTTTTT.